The entry below describes one TCR beta chain. The antigen it recognizes is unknown. Base qualities are not recorded, but no much larger clone differs from it by a single base. By immunohistochemistry, the tumors of all patients showed robust positive staining for Merkel cell polyomavirus Large T antigen. More than 10 Merkel cell carcinoma patients were included, each with robust KLL-tetramer+ populations (above 0.04% of CD8+ T cells) in blood and/or cultured TIL. Every patient was Caucasian, and patient ages had a median of about 70 years and ranged from about 45 to 85 years. Lymph node tumors were analyzed for patients with unknown primaries presenting with nodal disease, or where primary tissue was insufficient. The V end loses 10 bases and the J end loses 4 bases, and a stretch of 14 bases separates them. The CDR3 holds 12 amino acids from the cysteine to the phenylalanine. Only the CDR3 portion is preserved as DNA: 36 bases, with reading frame beginning at the first base. CDR1 is given as MNHEY and CDR2 as SMNVEV, both from the germline V gene (reference sequence).

This sample is part of a study of tumor-infiltrating T cells and Merkel cell polyomavirus listed by TCRdb under 2017. Regarding the complete study: CD8+ T cells specific for the Merkel cell polyomavirus KLL epitope were examined in Merkel cell carcinoma patients. Disease stage at presentation varied among the patients, and patient follow-up lasted a median of about 2.6 years, ranging from 1.1 to 6.0 years. Patient treatments varied, were not standardized, and included chemotherapy, radiation and immunotherapies. TRB sequencing was performed on KLL-tetramer-sorted cells from blood or tumor-infiltrating lymphocytes in approximately 15 samples, as well as on approximately twelve matched whole-tumor samples. Most of the whole-tumor samples were roughly 23-micron curls sectioned from formalin-fixed, paraffin-embedded tissue blocks. In the whole study, one tumor sample was a frozen nodal tumor digest, and another tumor sample was a flash-frozen core biopsy of a metastasis. Study-wide findings and limitations: A significant MCC-specific survival advantage (P = 0.0051) was associated with tumors having more unique KLL-specific clonotypes (roughly 5-108 vs 0-3). Significantly improved MCC-specific survival was associated with a higher intratumoral fraction of KLL-specific T cells (about 1.9-18% versus roughly 0-0.15%). The small sample size of the study (n of about twelve patients) is recognized as a limitation. KLL-specific TRB repertoires were diverse and largely private, with only one public clonotype among a few hundred unique sequences, shared by two patients. Because the study covered only a single viral epitope, T cells targeting other Merkel cell polyomavirus epitopes were not captured.

The protocol used for the library was the immunoSEQ multiplex PCR assay. Genomic DNA extraction, TRB sequencing and normalization were carried out by Adaptive Biotechnologies (Seattle, WA). Regarding the original processing steps: Clonality was computed as one minus Shannon entropy of productive TRB sequences normalized by log2 of unique productive sequences. KLL-specific clonotypes in tumors were identified by matching TCRbeta CDR3 amino acid sequences to those from the tetramer-sorted sample of each patient. TCRdb provides this immuneACCESS table in a form limited to in-frame rearrangements. Some clones are lacking; in checked studies, under half of them reflect an unresolved V gene, and why the rest are absent is not known. The V and J calls and the clone size are those of that table, but D and trimming were determined from the DNA. The table for this sample lists 20,000 to 30,000 clones; 70% to 90% of them were counted only once. Of the sample, around 2.5% falls within the top ten clones.

This receptor chain uses TRBV27 and TRBJ2-7, with the D gene call left open. This receptor was taken from a man in his fifties or sixties with Merkel cell carcinoma. Sequencing was done on a sample of lymph node tissue. CDR3 region: CATPRAPYEQYF. The DNA reads TGTGCCACCCCTCGCGCCCCTTACGAGCAGTACTTC.